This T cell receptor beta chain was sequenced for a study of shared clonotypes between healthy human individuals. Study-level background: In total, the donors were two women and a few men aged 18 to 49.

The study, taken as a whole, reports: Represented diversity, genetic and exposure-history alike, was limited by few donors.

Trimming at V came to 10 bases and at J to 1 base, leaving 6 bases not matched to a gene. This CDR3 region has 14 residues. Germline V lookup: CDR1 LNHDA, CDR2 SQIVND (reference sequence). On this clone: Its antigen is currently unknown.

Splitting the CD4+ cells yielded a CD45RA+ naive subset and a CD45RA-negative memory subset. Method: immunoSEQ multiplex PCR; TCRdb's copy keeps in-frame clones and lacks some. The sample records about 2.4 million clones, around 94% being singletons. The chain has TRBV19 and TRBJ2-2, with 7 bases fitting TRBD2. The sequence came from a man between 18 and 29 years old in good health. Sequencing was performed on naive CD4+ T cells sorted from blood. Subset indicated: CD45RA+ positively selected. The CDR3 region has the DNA TGTGCCACCGGGGGACTACAGAACACCGGGGAGCTGTTTTTT. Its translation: CATGGLQNTGELFF.